This T cell receptor (beta chain) comes out of a study of CD8+ T cells in alopecia areata. About the research overall: Patients took tofacitinib for 6 to 18 months, followed by 6 drug-free months.

cDNA reverse transcribed from extracted RNA served as the sequencing template. This table comes from immunoSEQ multiplex PCR, and its TCRdb copy is limited to in-frame clones, with some not included. The sample has about 190,000 clones, more than 50% seen once. The sample's treatment: oral pan-JAK inhibitor, 5-10 mg twice daily. CDR1 MGHDK and CDR2 SYGVNS come from the germline V gene. The V segment lost 4 bases and the J segment 7 bases; nucleotides outside the gene matches: 11. The CDR3 sequence is 17 residues long. Remarks on this clone: Its target is unknown.

Study results and caveats: Many expanded lesional clones stayed in scalp and blood while on tofacitinib.

J is TRBJ1-4 and V is TRBV25-1; 11 bases agree with TRBD1. The starting material was CD4+ T cells sorted from blood, obtained at week 24, from a patient treated with tofacitinib. This receptor was taken from a human donor with alopecia areata. CDR3 region: CASSGRDRGVQREKLFF. The CDR3 nucleotides are TGTGCCAGCAGTGGCCGGGACAGGGGGGTCCAACGTGAAAAACTGTTTTTT.